This record covers a single T cell receptor (beta chain). This entry comes from a study of blood T cell repertoires in COVID-19. Study-wide background: Acute-phase and convalescent COVID-19 samples originated in the United States, Italy and Spain. Sample material is recorded as cDNA or gDNA derived from T cells, B-cell-depleted T cells, or PBMCs.

With 4 bases removed from V and 8 bases from J, the gap between germline ends came to 17 bases. Germline V gene data show CDR1 as LGHNA and CDR2 as YNFKEQ. This CDR3 has 15 residues. In the original processing: Quantification of nucleated cells was approximated via reference gene primer amplification. Using immunoSEQ multiplex PCR, the repertoire was profiled, and TCRdb retains in-frame clones only, with some absent. V and J calls and clone size are those listed in that table; D and trimming were worked out from the DNA. The sample gives about 250,000 clones, 92% of which show up once; roughly 0.79% is in the top ten.

The V gene is TRBV4-2, the J gene TRBJ1-4; D ambiguous. The sample comprised peripheral blood. The sequence was obtained from a man under 40 with COVID-19, enrolled during active disease. The CDR3 here is CASSPQIEGREKLFF. Written as DNA, the CDR3 is TGTGCCAGCAGCCCGCAAATTGAGGGTCGGGAAAAACTGTTTTTT.